The clone carrying this T cell receptor beta chain was picked up many times. The length of the CDR3 is 17 residues. V lost 0 bases and J lost 0, with 10 bases in between. Looked up from germline, CDR1 is SGHRS and CDR2 is YFSETQ. The investigators amplified TCR beta CDR3 regions from RNA transcripts. TCR CDR3 regions were first amplified by RT-PCR with HTBI primers. TCRdb reprocessed the multiplex PCR reads with MiXCR, giving one entry per CDR3 protein. This table has under 350,000 distinct CDR3 sequences, approximately 14% appearing once. The source of the sample is a study of T cells in Graves' hyperthyroidism and ophthalmopathy. The cohort's ophthalmopathy patients, a group with duration under 3 months, had a Clinical Activity Score of at least 3 and a NOSPECS grade of at least 4. Diagnostic assessment was based on clinical symptoms, serum thyroxine and TRAb, thyroid ultrasound and orbital computed tomography.

The sample consisted of blood. J is TRBJ2-6 and V is TRBV5-1; D unresolved. This clonotype originated in a woman in her forties with Graves' ophthalmopathy. The CDR3 region is CASSLATSSSGANVLTF. CDR3 sequence (DNA): TGCGCCAGCAGCTTGGCTACCAGTTCCTCTGGGGCCAACGTCCTGACTTTC.